A selection of T cell receptor beta chains follows, all from one sample in a study of tumor and adjacent non-tumor tissue in lung cancer. MiXCR, applied by TCRdb to the multiplex PCR reads, yields one record per CDR3 protein. The sample yields approximately 68,000 distinct CDR3 sequences, around three quarters seen once. The sequencing input was distant non-tumor lung tissue. These receptors originate from a man aged 55 to 69 with non-small cell lung cancer. Each CDR3 is given with its conserved first and last residue. The D gene is left open where the match is weak. The size field is filled for only some rows; it gives once, few, many or a size class.

>NA|TRBJ2-1|NA|TRBV20-1
CSASGTPEEHVF
TGCAGTGCATCCGGGACCCCGGAGGAGCATGTCTTC
>NA|TRBJ1-4|NA|TRBV10-3
CTISESPGMANEKLFF
TGTACCATCAGTGAGTCCCCCGGGATGGCTAATGAAAAACTGTTTTTT
>NA|TRBJ2-2|NA|TRBV11-1
CVSSYTSGTGGQFF
TGCGTCAGCAGCTATACTAGTGGCACCGGGGGGCAGTTTTTT
>NA|TRBJ2-7|NA|TRBV6-5
CASSCSRRDTAEQYF
TGTGCCAGCAGTTGTTCGAGGCGGGATACGGCCGAGCAGTACTTC
>TRBD1|TRBJ2-5|once|TRBV29-1
CIAIGQGRVGETQYF
TGCATCGCCATTGGACAGGGGCGCGTAGGAGAGACCCAATACTTC
>TRBD1|TRBJ2-1|NA|TRBV6-6
CASRGQGAYSKQFF
TGTGCCAGCAGAGGACAGGGAGCCTACAGTAAGCAGTTCTTC
>NA|TRBJ1-4|NA|TRBV20-1
CSTLGSSDGYYEKLFF
TGCAGTACACTTGGCTCATCGGACGGTTATTATGAAAAACTGTTTTTT
>TRBD2|TRBJ2-2|many|TRBV6-5
CASSLSGTGGTGELFF
TGTGCCAGCAGTCTTAGCGGGACGGGAGGCACCGGGGAGCTGTTTTTT
>NA|TRBJ2-3|NA|TRBV10-3
CAISENGGRGRTDTRYF
TGTGCCATCAGTGAAAACGGCGGCCGGGGGCGCACAGATACGCGGTATTTT
>NA|TRBJ1-5|NA|TRBV28
CVSSLGPAGGVGNQPQHF
TGTGTCAGCAGTTTAGGGCCGGCTGGGGGGGTGGGCAATCAGCCCCAGCATTTT
>NA|TRBJ2-2|few|TRBV5-4
CASSVVTTRSTKVFF
TGTGCCAGCAGCGTAGTGACGACAAGGTCGACGAAGGTGTTTTTT
>TRBD1|TRBJ2-1|once|TRBV28
CASSSAGDRGGEQCF
TGTGCCAGCAGTTCGGCTGGGGACAGGGGTGGCGAGCAGTGCTTC
>NA|TRBJ2-7|many|TRBV23-1
CAVHTGPYEQYF
TGCGCCGTGCACACAGGACCCTACGAGCAGTACTTC
>NA|TRBJ2-1|NA|TRBV11-2
CASSQRIARSYNERFF
TGTGCCAGCAGCCAGAGGATAGCTCGCTCCTACAATGAGCGGTTCTTC
>NA|TRBJ1-6|NA|TRBV5-5
CARNHGDSPLHF
TGTGCCAGGAACCACGGGGATTCACCCCTCCACTTT
>NA|TRBJ2-7|few|TRBV5-6
CASAGGIYEQYF
TGTGCCAGCGCTGGCGGGATCTACGAACAGTACTTC
>TRBD2|TRBJ2-1|NA|TRBV6-2/TRBV6-3
CANSYNIRGSFSSEQFF
TGTGCCAACAGTTACAATATACGCGGGAGTTTCTCCTCTGAGCAGTTCTTC
>TRBD1|TRBJ2-6|many|TRBV6-5
CASSYLLRTGGALGANVLTF
TGTGCCAGCAGTTACCTCCTAAGGACAGGGGGCGCGTTGGGGGCCAACGTCCTGACTTTC
>NA|TRBJ2-7|NA|TRBV5-1
CASSLDVMVLGSSYEQNF
TGCGCCAGCAGCTTGGATGTCATGGTTTTGGGGAGCTCCTACGAGCAGAACTTC
>NA|TRBJ1-6|NA|TRBV6-5
CASHSGYSPLHF
TGCGCCAGCCACTCAGGGTACTCACCCCTCCACTTT
>NA|TRBJ2-3|NA|TRBV4-1
CASSQERGRQQYF
TGCGCCAGCAGCCAAGAAAGGGGTAGGCAGCAGTATTTT
>NA|TRBJ2-1|NA|TRBV6-1
CASRLAGDLTAVPYNEEFF
TGTGCCAGCAGACTCGCAGGTGACCTCACGGCGGTCCCCTACAATGAGGAGTTCTTC
>NA|TRBJ1-2|NA|TRBV12-3/TRBV12-4
CASSLGYSRDIIF
TGTGCCAGCAGTCTAGGCTACAGCAGAGATATTATCTTC
>NA|TRBJ1-6|once|TRBV6-5
CASSYSWSGVSSPPHF
TGTGCCAGCAGTTACTCCTGGAGTGGGGTTAGTTCACCCCCCCACTTT
>NA|TRBJ2-7|NA|TRBV29-1
CSIDGDDYEQYF
TGCAGTATTGATGGAGACGACTACGAGCAGTACTTC
>NA|TRBJ1-5|many|TRBV4-1
CASSQEVATRRQPQHF
TGCGCCAGCAGCCAAGAAGTCGCCACGAGACGTCAGCCCCAGCATTTT
>TRBD2|TRBJ2-3|NA|TRBV11-1
CASSLTSGVNTDTQYF
TGTGCCAGCAGCTTGACTAGCGGGGTCAACACAGATACACAGTATTTT
>TRBD2|TRBJ2-7|many|TRBV20-1
CSARESGIVPYEQYF
TGCAGTGCTAGAGAAAGCGGGATAGTGCCCTACGAGCAGTACTTC
>NA|TRBJ2-7|NA|TRBV29-1
CSATRGGEGSHEQYF
TGCAGCGCAACAAGGGGGGGAGAGGGCTCTCACGAGCAGTACTTC
>NA|TRBJ2-7|NA|TRBV6-2/TRBV6-3
CASSYVSKEYEQYF
TGTGCCAGCAGTTACGTTTCCAAAGAGTACGAGCAGTACTTC
>TRBD1|TRBJ2-1|NA|TRBV7-8
CASSLGWDSYDEQFF
TGTGCCAGCAGCTTAGGGTGGGACAGCTACGATGAGCAGTTCTTC
>NA|TRBJ1-5|NA|TRBV29-1
CSVGRGAYQSQHF
TGCAGCGTTGGTCGGGGGGCATACCAGTCCCAGCATTTT
>NA|TRBJ2-2|NA|TRBV14
CASCRTVTNTGELFF
TGTGCCAGCTGTCGGACGGTTACGAACACCGGGGAGCTGTTTTTT
>NA|TRBJ1-1|few|TRBV18
CASSPEDSFTEAFF
TGTGCCAGCTCACCCGAGGACAGTTTCACTGAAGCTTTCTTT
>TRBD1|TRBJ2-7|NA|TRBV5-6
CANSPTGARGNEQYF
TGTGCCAACAGCCCGACAGGGGCGAGGGGCAATGAGCAGTACTTC
>TRBD1|TRBJ2-1|NA|TRBV20-1
CSASDRECNNEQFF
TGCAGTGCTAGTGACAGGGAATGTAACAATGAGCAGTTTTTC
>NA|TRBJ2-5|NA|TRBV6-2/TRBV6-3
CVSGPTSGETQYF
TGTGTCAGCGGCCCTACTAGTGGGGAGACCCAGTACTTC
>NA|TRBJ2-5|NA|TRBV2
CASIRVGKQETQYF
TGTGCCAGTATTCGGGTCGGGAAACAAGAGACCCAGTACTTC
>NA|TRBJ2-1|NA|TRBV20-1
CSAMGLNNEEFF
TGCAGTGCTATGGGACTGAACAATGAGGAGTTCTTC
>NA|TRBJ2-1|NA|TRBV6-5
CASSYSRRGGNEQFF
TGTGCCAGCAGTTACTCGAGGCGCGGTGGCAATGAGCAGTTCTTC
>TRBD2|TRBJ2-3|NA|TRBV29-1
CGVGAGGIGGTDMQYF
TGCGGCGTTGGAGCGGGAGGCATTGGAGGCACAGATATGCAGTATTTT
>TRBD2|TRBJ2-2|NA|TRBV11-1
CASRRKGGTEELFF
TGTGCCAGCCGACGAAAGGGAGGGACCGAGGAGTTGTTTTTT
>TRBD2|TRBJ2-7|once|TRBV4-2
CASNQDGTSGSRYF
TGTGCCAGCAACCAAGACGGGACTAGCGGGAGTAGGTACTTC
>NA|TRBJ2-2|once|TRBV12-3/TRBV12-4
CASAHPNIGELLF
TGTGCCAGCGCTCACCCGAACATCGGGGAGCTGTTATTT
>NA|TRBJ2-1|NA|TRBV12-3/TRBV12-4
CASSVGWGNEQFF
TGTGCCAGCAGCGTAGGGTGGGGCAATGAGCAGTTCTTC
>NA|TRBJ2-7|NA|TRBV10-3
CATEGWVGRWIREQYF
TGTGCCACAGAGGGCTGGGTGGGCCGGTGGATTCGCGAGCAGTACTTC
>TRBD1|TRBJ1-6|NA|TRBV4-1
CASSSGTVNSPLHF
TGCGCCAGCTCGTCCGGGACAGTGAATTCACCCCTTCACTTT
>NA|TRBJ1-5|NA|TRBV6-1
CASNEAGIQPQHF
TGTGCCAGCAATGAAGCCGGTATTCAGCCCCAGCATTTT
>NA|TRBJ2-5|NA|TRBV4-1
CASNQAAGAAQYF
TGCGCCAGCAACCAAGCCGCGGGGGCCGCCCAGTATTTC
>NA|TRBJ2-5|few|TRBV11-1
CTSSKDTYLETQYF
TGTACCAGCAGCAAAGACACATACCTAGAGACCCAGTACTTC
>NA|TRBJ2-7|medium-sized|TRBV29-1
CSVAGSSSYEQYF
TGCAGCGTTGCGGGCTCTAGCTCCTACGAGCAGTACTTC
>NA|TRBJ2-1|NA|TRBV11-3
CGSSLNQLAGLSEQFF
TGTGGCAGCAGCCTCAACCAACTAGCTGGGTTAAGTGAGCAGTTCTTC
>NA|TRBJ2-3|few|TRBV19
CARSISRSVTDTQYF
TGTGCCAGAAGTATTTCGCGGTCGGTCACAGATACGCAGTATTTT
>NA|TRBJ2-1|NA|TRBV2
CASSLWLGNEQFF
TGTGCAAGCAGTCTTTGGTTGGGCAATGAGCAGTTCTTC
>TRBD1|TRBJ2-2|NA|TRBV6-1
CASSNRDRGRVRAVELFF
TGTGCCAGCAGTAACCGGGACAGGGGGCGCGTCCGCGCCGTGGAGCTGTTTTTT
>NA|TRBJ2-6|NA|TRBV7-8
CASIEKRAGANVLTF
TGTGCTAGCATCGAGAAGCGGGCTGGGGCCAACGTCCTGACTTTC